In this sample, the clone carrying this TCR beta chain turned up a few times. The antigen remains undetermined. This entry is derived from a study of blood T cells in healthy people across ages. General observations from the study: Long-lived and aged donors differed, with more naive CD4+ cells and higher diversity in the long-lived.

Donor samples were obtained from healthy Caucasian individuals from Russia, aged about 6 to 95. A second roughly 6 to 11 cycle PCR used barcoded and J-beta primers. TCRdb processed the 5' RACE reads anew with MiXCR; each CDR3 protein has one entry. The sample contains some 290,000 distinct CDR3 sequences, 25% to 30% of which appear only once. V dropped 9 bases and J dropped 4; count of bases not matched to a gene: 10. The CDR3 has 15 amino acids. Germline assignment: CDR1 SNHLY and CDR2 FYNNEI. Sequenced input: blood. The sequence derives from a woman aged 65 to 85 in good health. The rearrangement joins TRBV2 to TRBJ2-3, with 10 bases identical to TRBD1. The CDR3 protein is CASGGTGAVSDTQYF. The CDR3 DNA follows: TGTGCCAGTGGCGGGACAGGGGCAGTCTCAGATACGCAGTATTTT.